Below, one TCR beta chain is given with its context. Original data processing: Scientists estimated how many nucleated cells there were by amplifying reference gene primers. TCRdb's table, derived via immunoSEQ multiplex PCR, lists solely in-frame clones and lacks some. V and J calls and clone size are given by that table; D and trimming were obtained from the DNA. The sample has under 150,000 clones, more than 70% seen once. This sample is drawn from a study of blood T cell repertoires in COVID-19. For the study at large: Sites in the United States, Italy and Spain provided acute and convalescent COVID-19 samples. PBMCs, B-cell-depleted T cells, or T cells provided the cDNA or gDNA that made up the material.

Germline CDR1 and CDR2: SGHDT and YYEEEE. Trimming took 2 bases from V and 3 from J, leaving 15 bases between them. This CDR3 comprises 15 residues. The sequence was collected from a human donor in a cohort sampled during active COVID-19. The rearrangement uses TRBV5-6 and TRBJ2-7; D is perhaps TRBD1 (6 bases). Sequencing was done on a sample of peripheral blood. The CDR3 sequence is CASSFVGRGFYEQYF. The CDR3 DNA sequence: TGTGCCAGCAGCTTCGTAGGCAGGGGATTCTACGAGCAGTACTTC.